This entry lists 28 T cell receptor beta chains sequenced from one sample in a study of control samples from healthy donors and cancer patients. Here immunoSEQ multiplex PCR was the method, and the copy in TCRdb shows in-frame clones only, minus some. This sample has about 180,000 clones, with over 85% found just once. The sequencing input was blood. All receptors derive from a young man in good health.

V usage is TRBV7-9 and J usage is TRBJ2-5; 10 bases align to TRBD1. V trimming: 4 bases; J trimming: 4 bases; junction bases outside the gene matches: 3. CDR1 and CDR2 (germline): SEHNR, FQNEAQ (reference sequence). The CDR3 spans 14 residues. DNA of the CDR3: TGTGCCAGCAGCTCCTGGACAGGGGGAGAGACCCAGTACTTC. Its protein product is CASSSWTGGETQYF.

The genes are TRBV5-6 and TRBJ1-2; 11 bases align to TRBD1. The CDR3 is made up of 14 amino acids. The germline V gene encodes CDR1 SGHDT and CDR2 YYEEEE. V lost 4 bases, J lost 4 bases, and 3 bases stayed unmatched. The CDR3 DNA follows: TGTGCCAGCAGCCACGGACAGGGGGCCTATGGCTACACCTTC. Protein product: CASSHGQGAYGYTF.

The chain links TRBV7-9 to TRBJ2-2, with D possibly matching TRBD2 (6 bases). Germline V gives CDR1 SEHNR, CDR2 FQNEAQ (reference sequence). The CDR3 loop spans 15 amino acids. The V and J ends lost 3 bases and 1 base respectively, with 9 bases between them. The CDR3 bases are TGTGCCAGCAGCTTTAGTAGCGGGAACACCGGGGAGCTGTTTTTT. Translated: CASSFSSGNTGELFF.

This chain links TRBV5-5 with TRBJ1-1; no firm D call. CDR3 size: 12 residues. V was shortened by 1 base and J by 4 bases, with 5 bases between the two germline ends. The germline gives CDR1 SGHKS, CDR2 YYEKEE (reference sequence). The CDR3 reads CASSLYGTEAFF. CDR3 in DNA: TGTGCCAGCAGCTTGTACGGCACTGAAGCTTTCTTT.

V gene TRBV24-1 combines with J gene TRBJ2-7; 14 positions agree with TRBD2. V shed 4 bases, J shed 4 bases, and the junction held 2 bases outside the gene matches. Germline V gene lookup returns CDR1 KGHDR and CDR2 SFDVKD. The CDR3 is 15 residues long. The CDR3 here is CATSEWTSGRYEQYF. CDR3 in DNA: TGTGCCACCAGTGAGTGGACTAGCGGGAGGTACGAGCAGTACTTC.

The rearrangement uses TRBV30 and TRBJ1-6; no reliable D call. Germline assignment: CDR1 GTSNPN and CDR2 SVGIG (reference sequence). Trimming removed 4 bases from V and 4 bases from J, with 17 bases in between. The CDR3 sequence is 16 residues long. CDR3 in amino acids: CAWKGSAIEYNSPLHF. Written as DNA, the CDR3 is TGTGCCTGGAAGGGTAGTGCCATCGAATATAATTCACCCCTCCACTTT.

The V and J genes are TRBV25-1 and TRBJ1-5; a weak D match, TRBD1 (6 bases). Germline CDR1 and CDR2: MGHDK and SYGVNS. The CDR3 is made up of 14 amino acids. Trimming cost V 6 bases and J 3 bases, with 12 bases left between them. The DNA of the CDR3 is TGTGCCAGCAGCTACTCAGGGGTCAATCAGCCCCAGCATTTT. It yields the protein CASSYSGVNQPQHF.

The chain recombines TRBV18 with TRBJ2-1, with D possibly being TRBD2 (5 bases). Trimming shortened V by 3 bases and J by 4 bases, and 13 bases separated the two germline ends. CDR1 and CDR2 from the germline V gene are KGHSH and LQKENI. CDR3 length equals 15 residues. The CDR3 sequence: CASSPGYLAYNEQFF. DNA of the CDR3: TGTGCCAGCTCACCGGGATACCTAGCTTACAATGAGCAGTTCTTC.

This chain connects TRBV30 to TRBJ2-7, with TRBD1 as a possible D gene (5 bases). Germline assignment: CDR1 GTSNPN and CDR2 SVGIG (reference sequence). The V end was cut by 3 bases, the J end by 2 bases, with 14 bases between. The CDR3 totals 14 residues. CDR3 protein: CAWSIWQGTYEQYF. Here the CDR3 DNA reads TGTGCCTGGAGCATCTGGCAGGGAACCTACGAGCAGTACTTC.

The chain combines TRBV13 with TRBJ2-7; weak D call: TRBD2 (7 bases). This CDR3 spans 16 amino acids. V lost 5 bases and J 2 bases, leaving 19 bases between the germline ends. Germline values: CDR1 PRHDT, CDR2 FYEKMQ (reference sequence). CDR3 nucleotide sequence: TGTGCCAGCAGCCCGGGGGAGGGGGGCCCCACCTACGAGCAGTACTTC. This encodes CASSPGEGGPTYEQYF.

This clone was picked up one time. The chain couples TRBV18 to TRBJ2-2; no reliable D call. Germline values: CDR1 KGHSH, CDR2 LQKENI. V was clipped by 2 bases and J by 4 bases, with 17 bases between them. The CDR3 extends over 17 amino acids. The CDR3 spells CASSPSPGVGITGELFF. For the CDR3, the DNA is TGTGCCAGCTCACCATCGCCTGGGGTGGGAATCACCGGGGAGCTGTTTTTT. Using reference TRBV18 and TRBJ2-2 for the parts outside the CDR3, the full variable domain is NAGVMQNPRHLVRRRGQEARLRCSPMKGHSHVYWYRQLPEEGLKFMVYLQKENIIDESGMPKERFSAEFPKEGPSILRIQQVVRGDSAAYFCASSPSPGVGITGELFFGEGSRLTVL.

The chain couples TRBV5-4 to TRBJ2-7, with D perhaps matching TRBD1 or TRBD2 (5 bases each). Germline assignment: CDR1 SGHNT and CDR2 YYREEE (reference sequence). Between the trimmed V and J ends, which lost 7 bases and 2 bases, there was a span of 13 bases. The CDR3 consists of 13 residues. The CDR3 DNA is TGTGCCAGCGCCATCCAGGGAGCCTACGAGCAGTACTTC. This encodes CASAIQGAYEQYF. Drawing the rest from reference TRBV5-4 and TRBJ2-7, the complete variable domain is ETGVTQSPTHLIKTRGQQVTLRCSSQSGHNTVSWYQQALGQGPQFIFQYYREEENGRGNFPPRFSGLQFPNYSSELNVNALELDDSALYLCASAIQGAYEQYFGPGTRLTVT.

The gene calls are TRBV6-5 and TRBJ2-7; D call uncertain. The CDR3 has 15 amino acids. Trimming pared 6 bases from V and 0 bases from J, leaving 15 bases between. Per germline, CDR1 MNHEY and CDR2 SVGAGI. The CDR3 reads CASSRERLASYEQYF. In nucleotides, the CDR3 is TGTGCCAGCAGCCGAGAACGGCTCGCCTCCTACGAGCAGTACTTC.

The V and J genes are TRBV28 and TRBJ2-1, with 7 nucleotides matching TRBD1. Per the germline V gene, CDR1 is MDHEN and CDR2 is SYDVKM. Unmatched junction bases numbered 3, after V lost 2 bases and J lost 2 bases. This CDR3 contains 15 residues. The chain's CDR3 is CASSLTGVAYNEQFF. For the CDR3, the DNA is TGTGCCAGCAGTTTAACAGGGGTAGCCTACAATGAGCAGTTCTTC.

This clone was seen more than once but under ten times. The V and J genes are TRBV11-2 and TRBJ2-1; D perhaps matches TRBD1 (5 bases). Trimming cost V 5 bases and J 4 bases, with 9 bases left between them. Germline values: CDR1 SGHAT, CDR2 FQNNGV. The CDR3 consists of 13 residues. DNA of the CDR3: TGTGCCAGCAGCCGAGACAGATACAATGAGCAGTTCTTC. Translated: CASSRDRYNEQFF.

The chain recombines TRBV5-1 with TRBJ2-1; TRBD2 agrees at 10 bases. CDR1 is SGHRS, CDR2 YFSETQ, per germline. This CDR3 comprises 15 residues. V shed 0 bases, J shed 7 bases, and the junction held 4 bases outside the gene matches. The CDR3 reads CASSLASSGRNEQFF. In nucleotides, the CDR3 is TGCGCCAGCAGCTTGGCGTCTAGCGGGAGAAATGAGCAGTTCTTC.

The rearrangement joins TRBV5-1 to TRBJ2-5, with D unclear. CDR3 size: 14 residues. CDR1 and CDR2 from the germline V gene are SGHRS and YFSETQ. Trimming took off 1 base at V and 1 base at J, with 8 bases between the two ends. The CDR3 DNA follows: TGCGCCAGCAGCTTGATGGGGTCCCAAGAGACCCAGTACTTC. Translating it yields CASSLMGSQETQYF.

The CDR3 loop is CASSLLLNTGELFF. The CDR3 nucleotides read TGTGCCAGCAGCTTACTATTGAACACCGGGGAGCTGTTTTTT. The chain has TRBV7-3 and TRBJ2-2; D call uncertain. Looked up from germline, CDR1 is SGHTA and CDR2 is FQGTGA. This CDR3 region has 14 residues. V gave up 2 bases and J gave up 1 base, with 5 bases separating them.

V usage is TRBV12-5 and J usage is TRBJ1-1; D unresolved. V lost 2 bases to trimming and J lost 1 base, with 8 bases between them. CDR1 LGHNT and CDR2 FRNRAP come from the germline V gene. The CDR3 contains 14 residues. The CDR3 loop reads CASGLSSGNTEAFF. CDR3 nucleotides: TGTGCTAGTGGTTTGTCGTCCGGGAACACTGAAGCTTTCTTT.

This clone occurred once. Other DNA sequences within the sample encode an identical CDR3. V usage is TRBV5-1 and J usage is TRBJ1-1; D might be TRBD1 (5 bases). CDR1 and CDR2 from the germline V gene are SGHRS and YFSETQ. Trimming shortened V by 3 bases and J by 5 bases, and 11 bases separated the two germline ends. The CDR3 sequence is 13 residues long. As DNA, the CDR3 is TGCGCCAGCAGCTCGACAGTAAATACTGAAGCTTTCTTT. Translated: CASSSTVNTEAFF.

The genes are TRBV5-4 and TRBJ2-3; D unresolved. The CDR3 is 12 residues long. Per the germline V gene, CDR1 is SGHNT and CDR2 is YYREEE (reference sequence). Trimming removed 4 bases at V and 1 base at J, with 4 bases between. The CDR3 loop reads CASSPGTDTQYF. DNA for the CDR3: TGTGCCAGCAGCCCTGGCACAGATACGCAGTATTTT.

This chain joins TRBV10-3 and TRBJ2-7; D remains ambiguous. The germline gives CDR1 ENHRY, CDR2 SYGVKD. This CDR3 spans 13 amino acids. V gave up 3 bases and J gave up 1 base, with 7 bases separating them. The CDR3 is CAISDAPSYEQYF. CDR3 DNA: TGTGCCATCAGTGACGCCCCTTCCTACGAGCAGTACTTC.

The rearrangement links TRBV5-1 to TRBJ2-3, with 9 positions matching TRBD2. With V trimmed by 4 bases and J by 6 bases, 12 bases remained unmatched. CDR1 is SGHRS, CDR2 YFSETQ, per germline. The CDR3 has 16 residues. The CDR3 protein is CASSADVAGVSDTQYF. CDR3 DNA: TGCGCCAGCAGCGCCGACGTAGCGGGAGTCTCCGATACGCAGTATTTT.

The chain couples TRBV6-5 to TRBJ2-1, with D possibly TRBD2 on 5 matching bases. The CDR3 has 13 amino acids. V was pared by 7 bases and J by 8 bases, with 15 bases between. Per the germline V gene, CDR1 is MNHEY and CDR2 is SVGAGI. CDR3 region: CASTPAGGYEQFF. The CDR3 DNA is TGTGCCAGCACCCCTGCGGGCGGCTATGAGCAGTTCTTC.

The chain links TRBV19 to TRBJ1-2; TRBD1 is a possible D gene (5 bases). This CDR3 is 13 amino acids long. Per germline, CDR1 LNHDA and CDR2 SQIVND (reference sequence). Trimming took off 3 bases at V and 2 bases at J, with 7 bases between the two ends. CDR3 nucleotide sequence: TGTGCCAGTAGTATGCGACAGAACTATGGCTACACCTTC. This encodes CASSMRQNYGYTF.

The chain has TRBV5-1 and TRBJ2-2, with no clear D. The germline V gene encodes CDR1 SGHRS and CDR2 YFSETQ. The V end was cut by 2 bases, the J end by 1 base, with 9 bases between. This CDR3 comprises 15 residues. CDR3 residues: CASSFGLGNTGELFF. CDR3 DNA: TGCGCCAGCAGCTTTGGCCTCGGGAACACCGGGGAGCTGTTTTTT.

The DNA of the CDR3 is TGTGCCAGCAGCGAGGGGGTTGGTCCCAACTATGGCTACACCTTC. This translates into CASSEGVGPNYGYTF. The chain couples TRBV9 to TRBJ1-2; perhaps TRBD1 as D (6 bases). The germline V gene has CDR1 SGDLS and CDR2 YYNGEE. CDR3 length: 15 amino acids. Trimming shortened V by 3 bases and J by 2 bases, and 14 bases separated the two germline ends.

The count of this clone is one. This chain uses TRBV19 with TRBJ2-1; TRBD1 is a possible D gene (5 bases). Trimming took off 10 bases at V and 9 bases at J, with 10 bases between the two ends. Per the germline V gene, CDR1 is LNHDA and CDR2 is SQIVND (reference sequence). The CDR3 covers 10 residues. Here the CDR3 reads CATGQGEQFF. The CDR3 DNA follows: TGTGCCACTGGGCAGGGTGAGCAGTTCTTC.